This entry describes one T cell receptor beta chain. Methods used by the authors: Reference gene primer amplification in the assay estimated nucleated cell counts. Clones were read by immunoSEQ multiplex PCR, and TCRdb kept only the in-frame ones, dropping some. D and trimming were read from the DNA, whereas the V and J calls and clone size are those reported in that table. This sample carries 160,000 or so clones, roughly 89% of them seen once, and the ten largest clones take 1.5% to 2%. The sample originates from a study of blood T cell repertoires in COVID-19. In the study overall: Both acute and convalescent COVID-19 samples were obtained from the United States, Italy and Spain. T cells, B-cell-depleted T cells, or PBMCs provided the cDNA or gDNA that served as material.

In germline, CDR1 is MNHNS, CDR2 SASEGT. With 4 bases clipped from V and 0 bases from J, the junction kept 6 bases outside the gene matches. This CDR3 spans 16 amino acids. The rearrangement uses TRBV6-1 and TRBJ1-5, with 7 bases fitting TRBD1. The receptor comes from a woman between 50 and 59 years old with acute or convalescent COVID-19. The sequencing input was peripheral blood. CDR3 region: CASSAPTGYSNQPQHF. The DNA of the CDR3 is TGTGCCAGCAGTGCCCCGACAGGGTATAGCAATCAGCCCCAGCATTTT.